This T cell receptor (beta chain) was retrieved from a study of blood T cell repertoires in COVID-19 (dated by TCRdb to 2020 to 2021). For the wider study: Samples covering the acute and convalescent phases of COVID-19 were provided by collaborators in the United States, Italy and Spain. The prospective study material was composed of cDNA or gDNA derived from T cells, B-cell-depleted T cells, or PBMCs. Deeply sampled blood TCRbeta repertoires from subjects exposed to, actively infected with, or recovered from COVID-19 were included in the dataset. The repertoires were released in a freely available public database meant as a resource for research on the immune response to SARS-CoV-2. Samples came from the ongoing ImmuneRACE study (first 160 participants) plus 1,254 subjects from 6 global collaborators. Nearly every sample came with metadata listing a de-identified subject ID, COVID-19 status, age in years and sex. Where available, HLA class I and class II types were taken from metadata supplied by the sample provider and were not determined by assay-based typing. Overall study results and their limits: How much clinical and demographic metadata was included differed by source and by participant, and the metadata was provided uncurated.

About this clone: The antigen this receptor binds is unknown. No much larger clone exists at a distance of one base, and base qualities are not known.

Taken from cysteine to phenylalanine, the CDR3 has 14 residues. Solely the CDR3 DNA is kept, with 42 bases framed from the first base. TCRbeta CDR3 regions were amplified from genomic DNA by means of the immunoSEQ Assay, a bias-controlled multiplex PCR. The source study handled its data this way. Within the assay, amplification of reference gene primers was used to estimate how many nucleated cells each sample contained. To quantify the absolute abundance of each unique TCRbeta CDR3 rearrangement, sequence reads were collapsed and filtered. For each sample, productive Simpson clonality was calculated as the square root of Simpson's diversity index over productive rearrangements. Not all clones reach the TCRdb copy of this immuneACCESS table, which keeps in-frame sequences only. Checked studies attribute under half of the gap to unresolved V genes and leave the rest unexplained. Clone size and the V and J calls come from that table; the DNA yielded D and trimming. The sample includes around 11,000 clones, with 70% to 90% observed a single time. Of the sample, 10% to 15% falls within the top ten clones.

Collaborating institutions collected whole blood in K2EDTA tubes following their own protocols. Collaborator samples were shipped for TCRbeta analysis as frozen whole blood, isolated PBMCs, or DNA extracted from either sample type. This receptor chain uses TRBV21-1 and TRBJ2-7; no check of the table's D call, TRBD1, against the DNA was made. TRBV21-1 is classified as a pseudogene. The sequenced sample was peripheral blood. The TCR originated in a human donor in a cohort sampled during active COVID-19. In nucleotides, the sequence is TGTGCCAGGACAGACATACCTAGCTCCTACGAGCAGTACTTC. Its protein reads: CARTDIPSSYEQYF.